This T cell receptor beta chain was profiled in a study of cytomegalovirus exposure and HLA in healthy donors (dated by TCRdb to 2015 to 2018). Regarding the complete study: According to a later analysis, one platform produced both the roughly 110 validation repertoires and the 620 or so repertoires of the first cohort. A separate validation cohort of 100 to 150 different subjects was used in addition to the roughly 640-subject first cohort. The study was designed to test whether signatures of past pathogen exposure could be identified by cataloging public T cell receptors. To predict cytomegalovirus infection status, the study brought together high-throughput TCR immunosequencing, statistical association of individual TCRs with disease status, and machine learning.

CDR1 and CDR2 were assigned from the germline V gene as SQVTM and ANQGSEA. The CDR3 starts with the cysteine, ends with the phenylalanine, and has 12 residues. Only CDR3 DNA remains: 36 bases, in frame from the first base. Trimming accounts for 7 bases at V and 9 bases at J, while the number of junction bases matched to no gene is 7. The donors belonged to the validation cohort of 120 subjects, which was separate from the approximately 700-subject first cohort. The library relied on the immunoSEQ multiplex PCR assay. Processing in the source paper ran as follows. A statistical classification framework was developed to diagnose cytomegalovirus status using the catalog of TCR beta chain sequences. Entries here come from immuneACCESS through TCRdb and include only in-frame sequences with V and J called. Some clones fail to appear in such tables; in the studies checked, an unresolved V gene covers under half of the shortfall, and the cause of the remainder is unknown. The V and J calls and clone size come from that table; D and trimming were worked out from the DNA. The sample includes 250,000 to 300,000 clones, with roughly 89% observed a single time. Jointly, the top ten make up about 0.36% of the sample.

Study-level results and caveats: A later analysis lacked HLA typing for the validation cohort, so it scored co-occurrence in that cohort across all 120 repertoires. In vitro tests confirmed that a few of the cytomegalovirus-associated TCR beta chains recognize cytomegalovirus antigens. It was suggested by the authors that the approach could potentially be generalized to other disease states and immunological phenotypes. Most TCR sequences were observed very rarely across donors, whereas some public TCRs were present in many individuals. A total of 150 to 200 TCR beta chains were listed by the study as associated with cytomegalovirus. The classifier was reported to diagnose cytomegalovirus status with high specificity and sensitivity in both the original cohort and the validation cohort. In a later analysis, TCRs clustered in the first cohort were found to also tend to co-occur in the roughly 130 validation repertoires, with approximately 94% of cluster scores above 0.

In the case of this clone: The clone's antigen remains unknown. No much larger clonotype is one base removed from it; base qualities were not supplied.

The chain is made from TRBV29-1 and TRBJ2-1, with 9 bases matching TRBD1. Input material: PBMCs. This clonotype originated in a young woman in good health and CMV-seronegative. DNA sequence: TGCAGCGGGACCGGGACAGGGCCTGAGCAGTTCTTC. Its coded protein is CSGTGTGPEQFF.